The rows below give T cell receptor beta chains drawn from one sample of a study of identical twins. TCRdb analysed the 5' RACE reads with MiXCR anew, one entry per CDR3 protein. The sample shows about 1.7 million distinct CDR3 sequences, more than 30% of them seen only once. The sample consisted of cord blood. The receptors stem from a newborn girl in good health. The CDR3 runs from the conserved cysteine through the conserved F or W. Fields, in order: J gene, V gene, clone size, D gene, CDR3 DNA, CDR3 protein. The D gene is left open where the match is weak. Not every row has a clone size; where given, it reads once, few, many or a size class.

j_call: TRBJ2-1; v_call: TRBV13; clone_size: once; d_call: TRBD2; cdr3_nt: TGTGCCTGCACCCGGGGGGACTCCTACAATGAGCAGTTCTTC; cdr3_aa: CACTRGDSYNEQFF
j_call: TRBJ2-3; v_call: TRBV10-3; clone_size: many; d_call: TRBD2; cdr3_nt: TGTGCCATCAGTGCGGCGGGAGACTTCACAGATACGCAGTATTTT; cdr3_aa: CAISAAGDFTDTQYF
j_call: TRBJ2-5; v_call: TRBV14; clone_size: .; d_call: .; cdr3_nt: TGTGCCAGCAGCCAAGTTCGCCTAGTGGAGTTAGAGACCCAGTACTTC; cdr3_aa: CASSQVRLVELETQYF
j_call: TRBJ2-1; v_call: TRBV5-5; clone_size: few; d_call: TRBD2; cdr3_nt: TGTGCCAGCAGCGTACCGGGACTAGCTGCCGCGGGGCCATACAATGAGCAGTTCTTC; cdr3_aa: CASSVPGLAAAGPYNEQFF
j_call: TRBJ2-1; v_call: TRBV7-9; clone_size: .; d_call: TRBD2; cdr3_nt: TGTGCCAGCAGCCCCCAGGGGACTAGCGCCACGTTCGACAATGAGCAGTTTTTC; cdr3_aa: CASSPQGTSATFDNEQFF
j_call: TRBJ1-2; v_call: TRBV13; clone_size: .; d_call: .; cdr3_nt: TGTGCCAGCAGCTCGCTAGAATCACAGGGAACTAACTATGGCTACACCTTC; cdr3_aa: CASSSLESQGTNYGYTF
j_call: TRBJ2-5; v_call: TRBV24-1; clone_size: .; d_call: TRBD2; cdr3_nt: TGTGCCACCAGTGGGCTAGCGGGGAGGAATGAGCAGTACTTC; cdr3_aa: CATSGLAGRNEQYF
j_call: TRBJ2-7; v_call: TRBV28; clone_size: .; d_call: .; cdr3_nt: TGTGCCAGCAGCCGGGACACGGGCTACGAGCAGTACTTC; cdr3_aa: CASSRDTGYEQYF
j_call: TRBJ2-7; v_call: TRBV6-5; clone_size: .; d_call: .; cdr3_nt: TGTGCCAGCAGCCTAATTCTAGGGACCTGCGAGCAGTACTTC; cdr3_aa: CASSLILGTCEQYF
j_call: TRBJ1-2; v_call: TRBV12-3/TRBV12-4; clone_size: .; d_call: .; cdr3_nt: TGTGCCAGCAGTTTAGGGGCAGTCTTAAACTATGGCTACACCTTC; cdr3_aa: CASSLGAVLNYGYTF
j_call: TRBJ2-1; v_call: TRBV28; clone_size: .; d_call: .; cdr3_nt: TGTGCCAGCAGTTTATACCAGGGATATTACAATGAGCAGTTCTTC; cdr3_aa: CASSLYQGYYNEQFF
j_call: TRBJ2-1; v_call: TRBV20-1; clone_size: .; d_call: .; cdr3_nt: TGCAGTGCTAGAGACGCCTACAATGAGCAGTTCTTC; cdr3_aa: CSARDAYNEQFF
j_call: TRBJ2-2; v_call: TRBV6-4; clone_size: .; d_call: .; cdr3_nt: TGTGCCAGCAGTGACGCCGGAGTATCGAACACCGGGGAGCTGTTTTTT; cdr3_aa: CASSDAGVSNTGELFF
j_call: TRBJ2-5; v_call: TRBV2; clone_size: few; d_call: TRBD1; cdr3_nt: TGTGCCAGCAGTGTCGGTATGGCAGGGGGAGAAGAGACCCAGTACTTC; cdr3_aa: CASSVGMAGGEETQYF
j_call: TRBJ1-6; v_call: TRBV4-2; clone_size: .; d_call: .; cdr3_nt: TGTGCCAGCAGCCAAGGTGCAGGGGATAATTCACCCCTCCACTTT; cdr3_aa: CASSQGAGDNSPLHF
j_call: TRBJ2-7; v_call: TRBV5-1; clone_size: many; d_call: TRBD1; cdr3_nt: TGCGCCAGCAGCTTGGGACAGGGTAGAGGCGAGCAGTACTTC; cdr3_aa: CASSLGQGRGEQYF
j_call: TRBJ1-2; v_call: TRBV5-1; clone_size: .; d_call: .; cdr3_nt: TGCGCCAGCAGCTTTTTGCAGAGAGGGGTTTATGGCTACACCTTC; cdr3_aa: CASSFLQRGVYGYTF
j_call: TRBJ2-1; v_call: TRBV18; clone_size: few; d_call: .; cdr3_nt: TGTGCCAGCTCACCACCCACCTACTCCTACAATGAGCAGTTCTTC; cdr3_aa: CASSPPTYSYNEQFF
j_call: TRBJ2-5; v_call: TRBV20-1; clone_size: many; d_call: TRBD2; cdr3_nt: TGCAGTGCTAAAACTAGCGGGGAGACCCAGTACTTC; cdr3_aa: CSAKTSGETQYF
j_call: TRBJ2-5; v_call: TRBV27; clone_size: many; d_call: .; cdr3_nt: TGTGCCAGCATAGAGACCCAGTACTTC; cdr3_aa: CASIETQYF
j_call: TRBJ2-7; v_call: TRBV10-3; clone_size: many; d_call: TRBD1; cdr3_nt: TGTGCCACCTGGAAGGGGACAGGGACTTCTTACGAGCAGTACTTC; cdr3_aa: CATWKGTGTSYEQYF
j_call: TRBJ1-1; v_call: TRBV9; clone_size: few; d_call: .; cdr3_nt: TGTGCCAGCAGCCCTCAAGGCGGGACAAGGAGTGAAGCTTTCTTT; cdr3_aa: CASSPQGGTRSEAFF
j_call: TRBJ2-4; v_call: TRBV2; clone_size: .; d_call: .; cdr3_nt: TGTGCCAGCAGAGCCGGGACGGACAAAAACATTCAGTACTTC; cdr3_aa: CASRAGTDKNIQYF
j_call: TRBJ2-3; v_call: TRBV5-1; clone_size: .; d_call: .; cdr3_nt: TGCGCCAGCAGCTTGGCCTTTGGAGGCCCAGATACGCAGTATTTT; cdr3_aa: CASSLAFGGPDTQYF
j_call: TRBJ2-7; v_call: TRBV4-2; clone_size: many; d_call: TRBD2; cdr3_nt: TGCGCCAGCAGCACTAGCGGCTCCTACGAGCAGTACTTC; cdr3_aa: CASSTSGSYEQYF
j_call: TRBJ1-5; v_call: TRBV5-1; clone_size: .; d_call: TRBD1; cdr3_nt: TGCGCCAGCAGCTTGTCCCGGGACAGGGGGCTTCGTAGCAATCAGCCCCAGCATTTT; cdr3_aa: CASSLSRDRGLRSNQPQHF
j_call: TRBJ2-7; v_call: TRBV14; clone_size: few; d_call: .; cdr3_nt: TGTGCCAGCAGCCAATTCTATGCCCACAGTGAGCAGTACTTC; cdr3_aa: CASSQFYAHSEQYF